These 13 T cell receptor beta chains share one sample of origin, sequenced in a study of glioma-infiltrating T cells. The iRepertoire nested amplicon-rescue multiplex PCR amplified TCR alpha and beta CDR3s from RNA. MiXCR was run by TCRdb on the multiplex PCR reads, yielding one entry per CDR3 protein. The sample holds around 350,000 distinct CDR3 sequences, roughly 41% seen once. The sequenced sample consisted of glioma tissue, nonneoplastic brain tissue, or PBMCs (not recorded which). Every receptor here comes from a human donor with low-grade glioma or glioblastoma, undergoing nonglioma brain surgery, or in good health (not recorded which).

The V gene is TRBV7-2, the J gene TRBJ1-3; TRBD1 might be the D (5 bases). Germline assignment: CDR1 SGHTA and CDR2 FQGNSA. CDR3 size: 15 residues. Trimming left V 1 base short and J 1 base short, with 8 bases between. This CDR3 is CASSLVPGSGNTIYF. CDR3 sequence (DNA): TGTGCCAGCAGCTTAGTACCAGGGTCTGGAAACACCATATATTTT.

In regard to this clonotype: A much larger clone sits a single nucleotide away, making a read error possible. The rearrangement links TRBV28 to TRBJ1-1, with TRBD1 matching 9 bases. Germline loops: CDR1 MDHEN, CDR2 SYDVKM. The CDR3 spans 16 residues. V shed 3 bases and J 2 bases; nucleotides not matched to a gene: 7. In DNA form, the CDR3 reads TGTGCCAGCAGTTTTCCGCCGGGACAGGGTAACACTGAAGCTTTCTTT. It translates to CASSFPPGQGNTEAFF.

This clonotype was seen more than once but under ten times. The chain uses TRBV27 and TRBJ1-1; D is perhaps TRBD1 (5 bases). Trimming took off 3 bases at V and 4 bases at J, with 9 bases between the two ends. The length of the CDR3 is 13 residues. CDR1 and CDR2 (germline): MNHEY, SMNVEV (reference sequence). The CDR3 is CASSLGGTTEAFF. CDR3 nucleotides: TGTGCCAGCAGTTTGGGGGGGACCACTGAAGCTTTCTTT.

The chain employs TRBV12-3 or TRBV12-4 and TRBJ2-3; D is undetermined. V shed 1 base and J shed 2 bases, with 7 bases lying between them. CDR3 length equals 14 residues. The CDR3: CASSLEYSTDTQYF. The CDR3 coding sequence is TGTGCCAGCAGTTTAGAGTATTCCACAGATACGCAGTATTTT.

V is TRBV7-3 and J is TRBJ1-5, with TRBD1 matching 10 bases. Germline V gives CDR1 SGHTA, CDR2 FQGTGA. Germline trimming cut 5 bases from V and 1 base from J; bases unmatched to any gene: 11. This CDR3 is 18 amino acids long. CDR3 nucleotide sequence: TGTGCCAGCAGCCTAGCTAGACAGGGGGCGCCGAGCAATCAGCCCCAGCATTTT. Protein product: CASSLARQGAPSNQPQHF.

The CDR3 DNA sequence: TGTGCCAGCAGTTTTCGGACAGAATCATACTACGAGCAGTACTTC. It codes for CASSFRTESYYEQYF. The chain employs TRBV27 and TRBJ2-7; D perhaps matches TRBD1 (6 bases). CDR1 is MNHEY and CDR2 is SMNVEV in the germline V gene (reference sequence). The V gene lost 3 bases and the J gene lost 3 bases, with 15 bases spanning the gap. The CDR3 totals 15 residues.

At least ten counts were recorded for this clonotype. This chain joins TRBV6-2 or TRBV6-3 and TRBJ1-1, with D maybe TRBD1 (5 bases). The CDR3 has 14 residues. Germline CDR1 and CDR2: MNHEY and SVGEGT. Trimming removed 7 bases at V and 1 base at J, with 13 bases between. DNA for the CDR3: TGTGCCAGCACCAGTAGGACACCGAACACTGAAGCTTTCTTT. Protein: CASTSRTPNTEAFF.

The V gene is TRBV4-2, the J gene TRBJ2-7; D is possibly TRBD2 (6 bases). Per the germline V gene, CDR1 is LGHNA and CDR2 is YNFKEQ. The CDR3 consists of 17 residues. The ends were cut back, 3 bases at V and 4 bases at J, with 22 bases in the middle. The CDR3 reads CASSQNVMGGIGYEQYF. The CDR3 DNA reads TGTGCCAGCAGCCAGAACGTAATGGGGGGTATTGGATACGAGCAGTACTTC.

This clonotype turned up a few times. The rearrangement links TRBV28 to TRBJ1-6; 9 positions agree with TRBD1. Germline V lookup: CDR1 MDHEN, CDR2 SYDVKM. There are 19 residues in the CDR3. V gave up 1 base and J gave up 6 bases; unmatched junction bases: 13. The CDR3 reads CASSLFPHIRTGVNSPLHF. The CDR3 coding sequence is TGTGCCAGCAGTTTATTTCCCCACATCAGGACAGGGGTTAATTCACCCCTCCACTTT.

The chain links TRBV28 to TRBJ1-6; D may be TRBD1 (5 bases). V was pared by 2 bases and J by 8 bases, with 16 bases between. The CDR3 is 16 residues long. The germline gives CDR1 MDHEN, CDR2 SYDVKM. CDR3 loop: CASSLTGTTGDSPLHF. As DNA, the CDR3 is TGTGCCAGCAGTTTAACCGGGACGACGGGGGATTCACCCCTCCACTTT.

As concerns this clonotype: A junction boundary mismatches the germline segment, possibly from a read error. The chain has TRBV28 and TRBJ2-7; D perhaps matches TRBD1 (5 bases). The CDR3 has 13 residues. Germline V gives CDR1 MDHEN, CDR2 SYDVKM. The CDR3 sequence is CASNRLRSYEQCF. CDR3 DNA sequence: TGTGCCAGCAACAGGCTGAGGTCCTACGAGCAGTGCTTC.

This clonotype was observed a single time. At one end the junction does not follow the germline gene, possibly because of a read error. The gene calls are TRBV20-1 and TRBJ2-1; no firm D call. This CDR3 region has 10 residues. Per germline, CDR1 DFQATT and CDR2 SNEGSKA (reference sequence). CDR3 DNA sequence: TGCGCTGCCTTGAGCAATGAGGAGTTCTTC. This gives the protein CAALSNEEFF.

Of note for this clonotype: A much larger clonotype is one base distant, so this may be a read error. The DNA for the CDR3 is TGTGCCAGCAGCCTCCAACAGGGAACAGATACGCATTATTTT. This encodes CASSLQQGTDTHYF. V usage is TRBV7-9 and J usage is TRBJ2-3; tentative D call: TRBD1 (6 bases). Germline assignment: CDR1 SEHNR and CDR2 FQNEAQ (reference sequence). CDR3 length: 14 amino acids.